This T cell receptor (beta chain) was identified during a study of cytotoxic CD8 clonotypes in ibrutinib-treated CLL. The CDR3 length is 14 residues. The germline CDR1 and CDR2 sequences are SGHNT and YYREEE (reference sequence). Trimming pared 4 bases from V and 3 bases from J, leaving 14 bases between. The data were produced by immunoSEQ multiplex PCR, yet TCRdb's version contains in-frame clones alone and is incomplete. This repertoire shows 150,000 to 200,000 clones, 72% found once; its top ten account for under 15%. This clone came up once. The sequence was collected from a human donor with chronic lymphocytic leukemia. This chain connects TRBV5-4 to TRBJ2-7; maybe TRBD2 (6 bases). The source was PBMCs, collected after 24 months of ibrutinib treatment. In nucleotides, the CDR3 is TGTGCCAGCAGCCCTCGGGCGGGGCGCTACGAGCAGTACTTC. Residues: CASSPRAGRYEQYF.